The rows below give T cell receptor beta chains drawn from one sample of a study of OX40 agonist ivuxolimab in advanced cancers. Profiling relied on immunoSEQ multiplex PCR, and the TCRdb table lists in-frame clones only, not all of them. The profile shows about 77,000 clones, approximately 87% of them singletons. Sequencing was performed on CD4+ or CD8+ T cells sorted from blood, taken in a trial of the OX40 agonist ivuxolimab. These receptors came from an adult with an advanced solid tumor such as melanoma, head and neck, liver or kidney cancer. Each CDR3 is given with its conserved first and last residue. The D gene is left open where the match is weak. Clone size is given for some rows only: seen once, a few or many times, or a class if the clone is expanded.

j_call: TRBJ2-1
clone_size: once
d_call: .
v_call: TRBV7-8
cdr3_nt: TGTGCCAGCAGCTTATTTGCAGCGCGCAATGAGCAGTTCTTC
cdr3_aa: CASSLFAARNEQFF

j_call: TRBJ1-2
clone_size: many
d_call: TRBD1
v_call: TRBV6-1
cdr3_nt: TGTGCCAGCAGTGCAGCCGGGACAGGGAACTATGGCTACACCTTC
cdr3_aa: CASSAAGTGNYGYTF

j_call: TRBJ1-1
clone_size: .
d_call: .
v_call: TRBV7-2
cdr3_nt: TGTGCCAGCAGACCCGCAGGGAGGGCGAACACTGAAGCTTTCTTT
cdr3_aa: CASRPAGRANTEAFF

j_call: TRBJ2-5
clone_size: .
d_call: .
v_call: TRBV15
cdr3_nt: TGTGCCACCAGCAGAGATCAAGGCCAAGAGACCCAGTACTTC
cdr3_aa: CATSRDQGQETQYF

j_call: TRBJ1-2
clone_size: .
d_call: .
v_call: TRBV28
cdr3_nt: TGTGCCAGCAGTTTATTCTTCATGGCATCAGGGTTCAATGGCTACACCTTC
cdr3_aa: CASSLFFMASGFNGYTF

j_call: TRBJ1-1
clone_size: once
d_call: .
v_call: TRBV6-1
cdr3_nt: TGTGCCAGCAGTGTGCAGGGGCGGGGCACTGAAGCTTTCTTT
cdr3_aa: CASSVQGRGTEAFF

j_call: TRBJ1-6
clone_size: .
d_call: .
v_call: TRBV7-2
cdr3_nt: TGTGCCAGCAGCTTAGTCGGGGGGACCTCCTATAATTCACCCCTCCACTTT
cdr3_aa: CASSLVGGTSYNSPLHF

j_call: TRBJ2-5
clone_size: .
d_call: TRBD2
v_call: TRBV6-1
cdr3_nt: TGTGCCAGCAGTGAAGGGAGGGAGGGCCTGGGTGCAGAGACCCAGTACTTC
cdr3_aa: CASSEGREGLGAETQYF

j_call: TRBJ1-2
clone_size: .
d_call: .
v_call: TRBV6-5
cdr3_nt: TGTGCCAGCAGGCCCCCAGGGAGGGGCTATGGCTACACCTTC
cdr3_aa: CASRPPGRGYGYTF

j_call: TRBJ2-7
clone_size: .
d_call: .
v_call: TRBV7-2
cdr3_nt: TGTGCCAGCAGCCCTAGCGGGACAGGGATGAACGAGCAGTACTTC
cdr3_aa: CASSPSGTGMNEQYF

j_call: TRBJ1-4
clone_size: few
d_call: TRBD1
v_call: TRBV2
cdr3_nt: TGTGCCAGCAGTGTCTTAGGGACAGGGGGTGAAAAACTGTTTTTT
cdr3_aa: CASSVLGTGGEKLFF

j_call: TRBJ1-2
clone_size: once
d_call: TRBD1
v_call: TRBV10-2
cdr3_nt: TGCGCCAGCTCTGGACAGGGGGCCTCAGACACCTTC
cdr3_aa: CASSGQGASDTF

j_call: TRBJ2-6
clone_size: .
d_call: .
v_call: TRBV18
cdr3_nt: TGTGCCAGCTCACCCCGTACCTCTGGGGCCAACGTCCTGACTTTC
cdr3_aa: CASSPRTSGANVLTF

j_call: TRBJ2-7
clone_size: .
d_call: TRBD1
v_call: TRBV10-2
cdr3_nt: TGCGCCAGCAGTGAGGGCAGGGGGTCCTACGAGCAGTACTTC
cdr3_aa: CASSEGRGSYEQYF

j_call: TRBJ2-7
clone_size: .
d_call: TRBD2
v_call: TRBV4-3
cdr3_nt: TGCGCCAGCAGCCAAGTAGCGGGGGACGCCTACGAGCAGTACTTC
cdr3_aa: CASSQVAGDAYEQYF

j_call: TRBJ2-3
clone_size: .
d_call: TRBD2
v_call: TRBV7-2
cdr3_nt: TGTGCCAGCAGCTTAAGGGGGACTAGCCTCACAGATACGCAGTATTTT
cdr3_aa: CASSLRGTSLTDTQYF

j_call: TRBJ2-7
clone_size: .
d_call: .
v_call: TRBV28
cdr3_nt: TGTGCCAGCAGCCCCCAGCGGCCCCCCTACGAGCAGTACTTC
cdr3_aa: CASSPQRPPYEQYF

j_call: TRBJ2-5
clone_size: .
d_call: .
v_call: TRBV5-4
cdr3_nt: TGTGCCAGCAGCCCGGGCAGGGAGGAGACCCAGTACTTC
cdr3_aa: CASSPGREETQYF

j_call: TRBJ2-2
clone_size: once
d_call: TRBD2
v_call: TRBV7-8
cdr3_nt: TGTGCCAGCAGCACCCGGGGACTAGCGGGGGGGGTACCCGGGGAGCTGTTTTTT
cdr3_aa: CASSTRGLAGGVPGELFF

j_call: TRBJ2-2
clone_size: once
d_call: .
v_call: TRBV18
cdr3_nt: TGTGCCAGCTCACCAAAACAGGGCCGGACCGGGGAGCTGTTTTTT
cdr3_aa: CASSPKQGRTGELFF

j_call: TRBJ2-7
clone_size: .
d_call: TRBD1
v_call: TRBV9
cdr3_nt: TGTGCCAGCAGCTTCGGACAGGGGCCCTACGAGCAGTACTTC
cdr3_aa: CASSFGQGPYEQYF

j_call: TRBJ2-4
clone_size: .
d_call: TRBD1
v_call: TRBV5-1
cdr3_nt: TGCGCCAGCAGCCCAGGGGGCGGAAGACAAAACATTCAGTACTTC
cdr3_aa: CASSPGGGRQNIQYF

j_call: TRBJ2-2
clone_size: .
d_call: .
v_call: TRBV7-7
cdr3_nt: TGTGCCAGCAGCTTAGATGGCGGGCCTAGCACCGGGGAGCTGTTTTTT
cdr3_aa: CASSLDGGPSTGELFF

j_call: TRBJ1-5
clone_size: .
d_call: .
v_call: TRBV28
cdr3_nt: TGTGCCAGCAGACTAGGACAGACCAATCAGCCCCAGCATTTT
cdr3_aa: CASRLGQTNQPQHF

j_call: TRBJ2-5
clone_size: .
d_call: .
v_call: TRBV5-4
cdr3_nt: TGTGCCAGCAGCCCGGGACTGGAGAAAGAGACCCAGTACTTC
cdr3_aa: CASSPGLEKETQYF

j_call: TRBJ1-2
clone_size: .
d_call: .
v_call: TRBV30
cdr3_nt: TGTGCCTGGCGGGACGCTCGGGACTATGGCTACACCTTC
cdr3_aa: CAWRDARDYGYTF

j_call: TRBJ1-5
clone_size: .
d_call: .
v_call: TRBV5-8
cdr3_nt: TGTGCCAGCAGCTTGAGGGACCAGCCCCAGCATTTT
cdr3_aa: CASSLRDQPQHF

j_call: TRBJ1-6
clone_size: .
d_call: TRBD1
v_call: TRBV30
cdr3_nt: TGTGCCTGGAGTGTACCGGGACAGGTTCGTTCACCCCTCCACTTT
cdr3_aa: CAWSVPGQVRSPLHF

j_call: TRBJ1-5
clone_size: .
d_call: .
v_call: TRBV18
cdr3_nt: TGTGCCAGCTCACCAGATTTAGGTAGCAATCAGCCCCAGCATTTT
cdr3_aa: CASSPDLGSNQPQHF

j_call: TRBJ2-1
clone_size: .
d_call: .
v_call: TRBV2
cdr3_nt: TGTGCCAGCAGTGGGGGCCCAAGCTCCTACAATGAGCAGTTCTTC
cdr3_aa: CASSGGPSSYNEQFF

j_call: TRBJ2-2
clone_size: .
d_call: .
v_call: TRBV6-1
cdr3_nt: TGTGCCAGCAGATTTACACTGAACACCGGGGAGCTGTTTTTT
cdr3_aa: CASRFTLNTGELFF

j_call: TRBJ1-5
clone_size: .
d_call: .
v_call: TRBV4-1
cdr3_nt: TGCGCCAGCAGCCAAGATGTGGGTTATAGCAATCAGCCCCAGCATTTT
cdr3_aa: CASSQDVGYSNQPQHF

j_call: TRBJ2-5
clone_size: .
d_call: .
v_call: TRBV7-2
cdr3_nt: TGTGCCAGCAGCTTAGTAGTAGGAGAGACCCAGTACTTC
cdr3_aa: CASSLVVGETQYF

j_call: TRBJ2-7
clone_size: .
d_call: .
v_call: TRBV5-3
cdr3_nt: TGTGCCAGAAGCCCTACCCGGCACGAGTCTTCCAACGAGCAGTACTTC
cdr3_aa: CARSPTRHESSNEQYF

j_call: TRBJ2-1
clone_size: few
d_call: TRBD2
v_call: TRBV4-1
cdr3_nt: TGCGCCAGCAGCCAAGGGGGGGTGACTAGCGGGAGGGGTGAGCAGTTCTTC
cdr3_aa: CASSQGGVTSGRGEQFF

j_call: TRBJ2-5
clone_size: .
d_call: .
v_call: TRBV5-1
cdr3_nt: TGCGCCAGCACGACTCGGGTGGCGGGACCGGAGACCCAGTACTTC
cdr3_aa: CASTTRVAGPETQYF

j_call: TRBJ2-3
clone_size: .
d_call: .
v_call: TRBV27
cdr3_nt: TGTGCCAGCAGCCCTAGCGTGGGCACAGATACGCAGTATTTT
cdr3_aa: CASSPSVGTDTQYF

j_call: TRBJ2-3
clone_size: .
d_call: TRBD2
v_call: TRBV7-2
cdr3_nt: TGTGCCAGCAGTGTAGCGGGGGCGCCCACAGATACGCAGTATTTT
cdr3_aa: CASSVAGAPTDTQYF

j_call: TRBJ1-3
clone_size: once
d_call: .
v_call: TRBV5-1
cdr3_nt: TGCGCCAGCAGCTTGGGGGCCGTGGGATTGCGTGGAAACACCATATATTTT
cdr3_aa: CASSLGAVGLRGNTIYF

j_call: TRBJ2-7
clone_size: .
d_call: TRBD2
v_call: TRBV5-4
cdr3_nt: TGTGCCAGCAGCTTGAGGCTAGCGGGTTCCTACGAGCAGTACTTC
cdr3_aa: CASSLRLAGSYEQYF

j_call: TRBJ2-7
clone_size: .
d_call: .
v_call: TRBV6-5
cdr3_nt: TGTGCCAGCAGTCTTGGGGAGGGGGCGACCTACGAGCAGTACTTC
cdr3_aa: CASSLGEGATYEQYF

j_call: TRBJ2-2
clone_size: .
d_call: TRBD2
v_call: TRBV11-2
cdr3_nt: TGTGCCAGCAGTCGGGGGGCGAACACCGGGGAGCTGTTTTTT
cdr3_aa: CASSRGANTGELFF

j_call: TRBJ1-1
clone_size: .
d_call: .
v_call: TRBV4-1
cdr3_nt: TGCGCCAGCAGCCAAGATTCCATGGAATCGGTTGACACTGAAGCTTTCTTT
cdr3_aa: CASSQDSMESVDTEAFF

j_call: TRBJ1-1
clone_size: .
d_call: .
v_call: TRBV4-1
cdr3_nt: TGCGCCAGCAGCCAAGATCATGGCTATAACACTGAAGCTTTCTTT
cdr3_aa: CASSQDHGYNTEAFF

j_call: TRBJ2-7
clone_size: once
d_call: .
v_call: TRBV6-5
cdr3_nt: TGTGCCAGCAGTTACTCCTGGCGGGCCGGTAGATACGAGCAGTACTTC
cdr3_aa: CASSYSWRAGRYEQYF

j_call: TRBJ1-1
clone_size: .
d_call: TRBD1
v_call: TRBV6-5
cdr3_nt: TGTGCCAGCAGTTCCTTCGGGACAGAAGGGATCACTGAAGCTTTCTTT
cdr3_aa: CASSSFGTEGITEAFF

j_call: TRBJ1-2
clone_size: .
d_call: .
v_call: TRBV5-5
cdr3_nt: TGTGCCAGCAGCCCTAACAGGGCTAACTATGGCTACACCTTC
cdr3_aa: CASSPNRANYGYTF

j_call: TRBJ2-1
clone_size: .
d_call: TRBD2
v_call: TRBV9
cdr3_nt: TGTGCCAGCAGCGTAGAGTGGGGAGTGCTAGCGGGAAATGAGCAGTTCTTC
cdr3_aa: CASSVEWGVLAGNEQFF

j_call: TRBJ2-6
clone_size: .
d_call: .
v_call: TRBV7-2
cdr3_nt: TGTGCCAGCAGCTTAAGAGTCGGCGGGGGCCCTGGGGCCAACGTCCTGACTTTC
cdr3_aa: CASSLRVGGGPGANVLTF

j_call: TRBJ1-3
clone_size: .
d_call: .
v_call: TRBV6-5
cdr3_nt: TGTGCCAGCACTAAATCGACAGTCTCTGGAAACACCATATATTTT
cdr3_aa: CASTKSTVSGNTIYF

j_call: TRBJ2-1
clone_size: .
d_call: .
v_call: TRBV5-1
cdr3_nt: TGCGCCAGCAGCTTGGAGGGGACATTTTACAATGAGCAGTTCTTC
cdr3_aa: CASSLEGTFYNEQFF

j_call: TRBJ1-4
clone_size: .
d_call: .
v_call: TRBV7-8
cdr3_nt: TGTGCCAGCAGTCGTGAAGACCGAGATATCAATGAAAAACTGTTTTTT
cdr3_aa: CASSREDRDINEKLFF

j_call: TRBJ2-7
clone_size: .
d_call: TRBD2
v_call: TRBV13
cdr3_nt: TGTGCCAGCAGCTTACGGACTAGCGGGAGTGGCTACGAGCAGTACTTC
cdr3_aa: CASSLRTSGSGYEQYF

j_call: TRBJ1-6
clone_size: .
d_call: TRBD1
v_call: TRBV7-2
cdr3_nt: TGTGCCAGCAGTTCCGGACAGGGAAGTAATTCACCCCTCCACTTT
cdr3_aa: CASSSGQGSNSPLHF

j_call: TRBJ2-2
clone_size: .
d_call: TRBD2
v_call: TRBV27
cdr3_nt: TGTGCCAGCAGCTTGAGCGGGGCAATCACCGGGGAGCTGTTTTTT
cdr3_aa: CASSLSGAITGELFF

j_call: TRBJ2-3
clone_size: .
d_call: .
v_call: TRBV7-9
cdr3_nt: TGTGCCAGCAGCTCTACAGATACGCAGTATTTT
cdr3_aa: CASSSTDTQYF

j_call: TRBJ1-2
clone_size: .
d_call: .
v_call: TRBV27
cdr3_nt: TGTGCCAGCAGTTCAGGACGGATATATGGCTACACCTTC
cdr3_aa: CASSSGRIYGYTF